The 14 T cell receptor beta chains presented below share a single source sample, sequenced in a study of blood T cells in healthy people across ages. Together with a sample-barcoded 5' primer, a J-beta primer mix was included in a second PCR lasting about 7 to 11 cycles. MiXCR, run by TCRdb on the 5' RACE reads, gives a single entry per CDR3 protein. This repertoire shows some 1.5 million distinct CDR3 sequences, roughly 27% found once; its top ten account for 6.5% to 8.5%. Specimen: blood. These receptors were taken from a woman younger than 45 in good health.

This clonotype came up a few times. This chain connects TRBV20-1 to TRBJ2-7, with TRBD2 identical over 10 bases. Germline loops: CDR1 DFQATT, CDR2 SNEGSKA (reference sequence). The CDR3 is 15 amino acids. V shed 3 bases and J 2 bases; nucleotides not matched to a gene: 7. The CDR3: CSARIGTSVPYEQYF. The CDR3 DNA reads as TGCAGTGCTAGGATTGGGACTAGCGTCCCCTACGAGCAGTACTTC.

Concerning this clonotype: It may be a read error: a sequence one base away is much more abundant. The chain uses TRBV9 and TRBJ2-5; 8 bases fit TRBD1. The CDR3 totals 14 residues. Germline-derived CDR1 and CDR2 are SGDLS and YYNGEE. This chain's CDR3 is CVSSATGVRETQYF. As DNA, the CDR3 is TGTGTCAGCAGCGCGACAGGGGTAAGGGAGACCCAGTACTTC.

Remarks on this clonotype: Being one base from a much bigger clone, this may be a read error. The chain recombines TRBV5-1 with TRBJ2-1; D is tentatively TRBD1 or TRBD2 (5 bases each). The J call may be faulty, since TRBJ2-7 better matches the DNA end. This CDR3 has 16 residues. Per germline, CDR1 SGHRS and CDR2 YFSETQ. The CDR3, as DNA: TGCGCCAGCAGCTCTTGGGCCGGGACCAACAACAATGAGCAGTACTTC. Residues: CASSSWAGTNNNEQYF.

Turning to this clonotype: A single base separates this from a much larger clone, so it may be a read error. The genes are TRBV29-1 and TRBJ2-1; the D gene is possibly TRBD2 (5 bases). The end of the DNA aligns better with TRBJ2-7, so the J call may be wrong. The CDR3 is made up of 13 amino acids. Germline-derived CDR1 and CDR2 are SQVTM and ANQGSEA. CDR3 in amino acids: CSVKGSSYNEQYF. The CDR3, as DNA: TGCAGCGTTAAAGGGAGCTCCTACAATGAGCAGTACTTC.

In its sample, this clonotype was seen a few times. The CDR3 nucleotides are TGCGCCAGCAGCCCCGTGGCAGGGGTTACAGAGACCCAGTACTTC. Encoded protein: CASSPVAGVTETQYF. This rearrangement joins TRBV5-1 to TRBJ2-5; perhaps TRBD1 as D (6 bases). CDR1 is SGHRS and CDR2 is YFSETQ in the germline V gene. There are 15 residues in the CDR3. Trimming shortened V by 4 bases and J by 4 bases, and 17 bases separated the two germline ends.

This clonotype has a handful of counts. The V gene is TRBV30, the J gene TRBJ2-7, with 9 nucleotides matching TRBD1. The length of the CDR3 is 16 residues. Germline CDR1 GTSNPN, CDR2 SVGIG (reference sequence). V lost 0 bases, J lost 5 bases, and 11 bases stayed unmatched. CDR3 region: CAWSVRPPGQGNEQYF. DNA of the CDR3: TGTGCCTGGAGTGTACGGCCTCCGGGACAGGGTAACGAGCAGTACTTC.

The rearrangement uses TRBV2 and TRBJ1-2; TRBD1 might be the D (6 bases). The CDR3 is 13 amino acids. Trimming removed 4 bases at V and 8 bases at J, with 14 bases between. Looked up from germline, CDR1 is SNHLY and CDR2 is FYNNEI. The CDR3 reads CASSVWTDLGYTF. The CDR3 DNA follows: TGTGCCAGCAGTGTATGGACAGATTTAGGCTACACCTTC.

The V and J genes are TRBV11-2 and TRBJ2-5, with 7 positions matching TRBD1. Germline V gene data show CDR1 as SGHAT and CDR2 as FQNNGV. The ends lost 5 bases at V and 5 bases at J; junction bases unmatched: 5. The CDR3 sequence is 13 residues long. The CDR3, as DNA: TGTGCCAGCAGCCCACAGGGGTTTGAGACCCAGTACTTC. Residues: CASSPQGFETQYF.

This chain connects TRBV10-3 to TRBJ2-1, with 14 bases that match TRBD2. CDR3 length equals 22 residues. The junction had 24 bases not matched to a gene; V was cut back by 6 bases and J by 5 bases. Germline V gene sequence: CDR1 ENHRY, CDR2 SYGVKD. CDR3 DNA sequence: TGTGCCATCAGCCAACCCCAGGGGGCGAGACTAGCGGGAGGGCCAGATAACAATGAGCAGTTCTTC. Translation: CAISQPQGARLAGGPDNNEQFF.

This clonotype has a handful of counts. DNA for the CDR3: TGCGCCAGCAGCAGGACAGGGGCCAGTGGTCAGCCCCAGCATTTT. This sequence encodes CASSRTGASGQPQHF. This chain joins TRBV5-1 and TRBJ1-5; 9 positions match TRBD1. Germline V gene sequence: CDR1 SGHRS, CDR2 YFSETQ. The CDR3 consists of 15 residues. The J segment lost 6 bases and the V segment lost 4 bases, leaving 8 bases of the junction unmatched. Supplemented by reference TRBV5-1 and TRBJ1-5, the full variable domain reads KAGVTQTPRYLIKTRGQQVTLSCSPISGHRSVSWYQQTPGQGLQFLFEYFSETQRNKGNFPGRFSGRQFSNSRSEMNVSTLELGDSALYLCASSRTGASGQPQHFGDGTRLSIL.

The J gene is TRBJ2-3, the V gene TRBV20-1; D might be TRBD2 (7 bases). The CDR3 is made up of 16 amino acids. Per the germline V gene, CDR1 is DFQATT and CDR2 is SNEGSKA (reference sequence). Trimming pared 0 bases from V and 2 bases from J, leaving 15 bases between. Written as DNA, the CDR3 is TGCAGTGCTAGAGATTGGGGGCGGGAGATCACAGATACGCAGTATTTT. This gives the protein CSARDWGREITDTQYF.

The chain combines TRBV5-1 with TRBJ1-1; D ambiguous. Deletions cut 0 bases from V and 1 base from J, with 7 bases between. The CDR3 is 14 amino acids. Germline V CDR1 and CDR2: SGHRS, YFSETQ. DNA of the CDR3: TGCGCCAGCAGCTTGGAGCAGAGGAACACTGAAGCTTTCTTT. Amino acid sequence: CASSLEQRNTEAFF.

This chain connects TRBV15 to TRBJ1-6, with D uncertain. In germline, CDR1 is LNHNV, CDR2 YYDKDF (reference sequence). The CDR3 consists of 16 residues. Trimming took off 0 bases at V and 5 bases at J, with 11 bases between the two ends. This CDR3 reads CATSREAEEDNSPLHF. The CDR3 DNA reads TGTGCCACCAGCAGAGAAGCGGAGGAGGATAATTCACCCCTCCACTTT.

This clonotype was seen repeatedly, ten times or more. CDR3 loop: CASGASGSGANVLTF. CDR3 DNA sequence: TGTGCTAGTGGTGCCTCAGGATCTGGGGCCAACGTCCTGACTTTC. The V gene is TRBV12-5, the J gene TRBJ2-6; D ambiguous. Germline V CDR1 and CDR2: LGHNT, FRNRAP. This CDR3 has 15 residues. The V gene lost 5 bases and the J gene lost 1 base, with 9 bases spanning the gap.